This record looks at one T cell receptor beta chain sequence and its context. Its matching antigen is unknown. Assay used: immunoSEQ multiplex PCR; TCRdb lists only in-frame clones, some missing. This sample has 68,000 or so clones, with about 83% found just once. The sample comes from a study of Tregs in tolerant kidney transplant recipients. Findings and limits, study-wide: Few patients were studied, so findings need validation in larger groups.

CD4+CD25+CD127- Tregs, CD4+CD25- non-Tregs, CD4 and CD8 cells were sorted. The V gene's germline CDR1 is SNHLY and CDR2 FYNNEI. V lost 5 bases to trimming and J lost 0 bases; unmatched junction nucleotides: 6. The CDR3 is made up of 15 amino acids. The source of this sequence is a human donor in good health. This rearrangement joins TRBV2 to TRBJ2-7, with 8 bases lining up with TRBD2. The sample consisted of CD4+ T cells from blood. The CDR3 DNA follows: TGTGCCAGCAGTCTAAGCGGGGGCGCCTCCTACGAGCAGTACTTC. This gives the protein CASSLSGGASYEQYF. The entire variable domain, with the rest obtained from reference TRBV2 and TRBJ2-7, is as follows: EPEVTQTPSHQVTQMGQEVILRCVPISNHLYFYWYRQILGQKVEFLVSFYNNEISEKSEIFDDQFSVERPDGSNFTLKIRSTKLEDSAMYFCASSLSGGASYEQYFGPGTRLTVT.